The 6 T cell receptor beta chains listed next were all sequenced from one sample in a study of metastatic and nonmetastatic thyroid tumors. TCRdb re-clonotyped the PCR reads via MiXCR. The table includes roughly 45,000 clones, under 4% detected once. Every patient underwent thyroid surgery untreated. Sequencing was done on a sample of blood. The receptors come from a female donor with papillary thyroid cancer or a benign thyroid nodule (not recorded which). Some clones in this sample may be carry-over from other donors' samples.

This clone was counted ten times or more. The CDR3, as DNA: TGTGCCAGCAGTGAAGGTCCCGACAGGGTGGGTGATCAGCCCCAGCATTTT. This gives the protein CASSEGPDRVGDQPQHF. The chain links TRBV6-1 to TRBJ1-5, with 7 bases aligning to TRBD1. The germline gives CDR1 MNHNS, CDR2 SASEGT. V shed 1 base and J 5 bases; nucleotides not matched to a gene: 11. There are 17 residues in the CDR3.

The table lists this clone with many counts. The chain couples TRBV6-4 to TRBJ2-3; D not certain. Trimming shortened V by 3 bases and J by 4 bases, and 14 bases separated the two germline ends. The CDR3 consists of 15 residues. Germline values: CDR1 MRHNA, CDR2 SNTAGT. CDR3 amino acids: CASSEVAGTSDTQYF. CDR3 nucleotides: TGTGCCAGCAGTGAAGTAGCCGGCACCTCAGATACGCAGTATTTT.

This clone has a count of ten or more. The chain couples TRBV6-1 to TRBJ1-1; D gene unclear. Trimming took off 5 bases at V and 1 base at J, with 8 bases between the two ends. The CDR3 has 13 amino acids. Germline V lookup: CDR1 MNHNS, CDR2 SASEGT. CDR3 bases: TGTGCCAGCAGTTACAATACGAACACTGAAGCTTTCTTT. Translation gives CASSYNTNTEAFF.

J is TRBJ2-3 and V is TRBV27; 12 bases line up with TRBD2. V lost 7 bases, J lost 2 bases, and 7 bases stayed unmatched. Per the germline V gene, CDR1 is MNHEY and CDR2 is SMNVEV (reference sequence). The CDR3 covers 16 residues. The CDR3 region is CASKVGLAGPTDTQYF. DNA for the CDR3: TGTGCCAGCAAGGTTGGACTAGCGGGGCCCACAGATACGCAGTATTTT.

This clone was observed many times. The chain has TRBV16 and TRBJ2-1; TRBD1 matches 10 bases. From germline, CDR1 is KGHSY and CDR2 FQNENV. The V and J ends lost 4 bases and 4 bases, in that order; junction bases with no gene match: 4. The CDR3 has 15 amino acids. The CDR3 region has the DNA TGTGCCAGCAGCCTTGGGACAGGGGTATACAATGAGCAGTTCTTC. Its protein product is CASSLGTGVYNEQFF.

J is TRBJ2-1 and V is TRBV7-8, with TRBD2 matching 12 bases. The CDR3 consists of 17 residues. With V trimmed by 4 bases and J by 6 bases, 10 bases remained unmatched. The germline CDR1 and CDR2 sequences are SGHVS and FQNEAQ. Here the CDR3 reads CASSSLAGGHRSNEQFF. The CDR3 nucleotides read TGTGCCAGCAGCTCTCTAGCGGGAGGGCATCGGAGCAATGAGCAGTTCTTC.